What follows describes a single T cell receptor (beta chain). This entry belongs to a study of control samples from healthy donors and cancer patients. Using immunoSEQ multiplex PCR, the repertoire was profiled, and TCRdb retains in-frame clones only, with some absent. The data hold approximately 170,000 clones, with nearly 90% observed a single time. V dropped 4 bases and J dropped 2 bases, with 9 bases sitting between them. Germline CDR1 reads LNHNV; CDR2 reads YYDKDF (reference sequence). The CDR3 spans 14 residues. The source material was blood. This sequence joins TRBV15 and TRBJ1-5; D is possibly TRBD1 (6 bases). This receptor was identified in a woman aged 45-65 years in good health. CDR3 DNA sequence: TGTGCCACCAGCAACAGGGTTGGCAATCAGCCCCAGCATTTT. Amino acid sequence: CATSNRVGNQPQHF.